What follows is one TCR beta chain and its context. Antigen unknown. CD8+ and CD4+ T cells taken from blood had their TCR beta sequenced. Through negative isolation, CD4+ and CD8+ T cells were obtained, while TEMRA cells were enriched using FACS. The CDR3 consists of 15 residues. Germline-derived CDR1 and CDR2 are SNHLY and FYNNEI. Trimming took 3 bases from V and 7 from J; bases not matched to a gene: 3. This sample was included in a study of CD8 T cells in Susac syndrome. RNA was extracted with the RNeasy kit, and a quantity of roughly 0.45 to 1 ug was reverse transcribed using random hexamers. Across 54 Vbeta and 13 Jbeta, immunoSEQ multiplex PCR amplified TCR beta CDR3. TCRdb itself ran the immunoSEQ multiplex PCR reads through MiXCR, one entry per CDR3 protein. The table shows roughly 400,000 distinct CDR3 sequences, with roughly 85% occurring only once. Findings and limits, study-wide: TCR sequencing and HLA analysis covered a relatively small number of individuals.

The origin of this receptor is a human donor with multiple sclerosis. V usage is TRBV2 and J usage is TRBJ2-2; TRBD2 matches 12 bases. Material for sequencing was CD8+ T cells from PBMCs. The CDR3 sequence: CASSETSGGFGELFF. The CDR3, as DNA: TGTGCCAGCAGTGAGACTAGCGGGGGTTTCGGGGAGCTGTTTTTT.